This T cell receptor beta chain derives from a study of T cell responses to AZD1222 COVID-19 vaccine. Looking at the study overall: Pooled samples include second doses given at about 4 or 12 weeks.

Concerning this clone: The antigen remains undetermined.

Produced via immunoSEQ multiplex PCR; TCRdb's table is partial and in-frame only. The sample has around 89,000 clones; more than 75% are singletons. Germline V lookup: CDR1 SGHDT, CDR2 YYEEEE. Trimming at V came to 4 bases and at J to 0 bases, leaving 9 bases not matched to a gene. The CDR3 is made up of 16 amino acids. Study-wide points: Following two doses of AZD1222, Spike-specific TCR breadth and depth rose. Donors were mostly white British, more females; clonal diversity possibly underestimated.

The chain carries TRBV5-6 and TRBJ1-2; 7 bases agree with TRBD1. Sequenced material: peripheral blood, taken on day 0 of AZD1222 vaccination. The receptor was derived from an adult in good health. The CDR3 loop reads CASSQLYGTANYGYTF. In DNA, the CDR3 is TGTGCCAGCAGCCAACTTTACGGGACAGCTAACTATGGCTACACCTTC.